The text below deals with one TCR beta chain. Random hexamers were used to reverse transcribe roughly 0.5 to 1 ug of RNA. Amplification of TCR beta CDR3 was carried out by immunoSEQ multiplex PCR, which covered 54 Vbeta and 13 Jbeta segments. TCRdb re-called the immunoSEQ multiplex PCR reads with MiXCR, one entry per CDR3 protein. The table has about 110,000 distinct CDR3 sequences, approximately 93% seen once; the top ten hold roughly 0.38%. The record originates from a study of CD8 T cells in Susac syndrome. The wider study: Treatment at blood withdrawal was none, corticosteroids, or intravenous immunoglobulin alone in Susac syndrome patients.

In germline, CDR1 is LNHDA, CDR2 SQIVND (reference sequence). Trimming removed 6 bases from V and 7 bases from J, with 13 bases in between. The CDR3 length is 13 residues. As judged by recently defined diagnostic criteria, patients with Susac syndrome had definite or probable disease. This TCR derives from a human donor with Susac syndrome. Sequencing was performed on CD8+ T cells from PBMCs. This rearrangement joins TRBV19 to TRBJ2-1; D unresolved. For the CDR3, the DNA is TGTGCCAGTAGCGAAGCCCTCTATAATGAGCAGTTCTTC. Its protein product is CASSEALYNEQFF.